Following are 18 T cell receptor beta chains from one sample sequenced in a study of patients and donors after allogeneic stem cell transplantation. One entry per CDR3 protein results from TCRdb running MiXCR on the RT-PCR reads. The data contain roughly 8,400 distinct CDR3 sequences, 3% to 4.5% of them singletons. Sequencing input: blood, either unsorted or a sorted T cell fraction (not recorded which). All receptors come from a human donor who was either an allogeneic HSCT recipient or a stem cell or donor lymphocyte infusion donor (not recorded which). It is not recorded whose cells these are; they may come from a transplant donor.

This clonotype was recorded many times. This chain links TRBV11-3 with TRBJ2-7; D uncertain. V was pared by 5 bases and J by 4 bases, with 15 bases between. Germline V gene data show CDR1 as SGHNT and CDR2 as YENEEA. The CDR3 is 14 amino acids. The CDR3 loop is CASSVSPTTYEQYF. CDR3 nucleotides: TGTGCCAGCAGCGTTAGTCCCACGACATACGAGCAGTACTTC.

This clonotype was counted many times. The CDR3 spells CASSLRGDQPQHF. The CDR3, as DNA: TGTGCCAGCAGCTTGAGAGGGGATCAGCCCCAGCATTTT. V gene TRBV7-9 combines with J gene TRBJ1-5; TRBD1 might be the D (5 bases). The V gene lost 3 bases and the J gene lost 5 bases, with 8 bases spanning the gap. Germline V gene data show CDR1 as SEHNR and CDR2 as FQNEAQ (reference sequence). The CDR3 has 13 residues.

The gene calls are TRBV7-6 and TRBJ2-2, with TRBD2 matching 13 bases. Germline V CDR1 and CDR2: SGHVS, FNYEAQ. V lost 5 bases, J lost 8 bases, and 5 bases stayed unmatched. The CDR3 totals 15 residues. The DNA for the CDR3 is TGTGCCAGCAGCCGGGGACTAGCGGGACAAGGGGAGCTGTTTTTT. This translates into CASSRGLAGQGELFF.

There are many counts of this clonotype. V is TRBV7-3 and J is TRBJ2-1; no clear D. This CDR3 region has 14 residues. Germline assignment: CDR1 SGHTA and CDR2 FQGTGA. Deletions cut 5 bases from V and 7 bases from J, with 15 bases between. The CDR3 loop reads CASSQITSDNEQFF. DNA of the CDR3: TGTGCCAGCAGCCAAATAACGAGCGATAATGAGCAGTTCTTC.

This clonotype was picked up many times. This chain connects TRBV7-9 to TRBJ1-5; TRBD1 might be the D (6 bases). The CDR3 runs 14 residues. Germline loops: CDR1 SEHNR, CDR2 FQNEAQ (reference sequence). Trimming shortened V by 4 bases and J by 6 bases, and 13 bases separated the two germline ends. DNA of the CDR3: TGTGCCAGCAGCTCCGGGGGCTTTGGTCAGCCCCAGCATTTT. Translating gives CASSSGGFGQPQHF.

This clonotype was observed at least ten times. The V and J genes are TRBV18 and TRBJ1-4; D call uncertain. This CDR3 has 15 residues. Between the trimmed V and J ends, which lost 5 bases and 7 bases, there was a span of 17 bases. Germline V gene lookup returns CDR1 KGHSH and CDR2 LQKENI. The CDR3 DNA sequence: TGTGCCAGCTCATTCATGACGGGGATGGGTGAAAAACTGTTTTTT. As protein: CASSFMTGMGEKLFF.

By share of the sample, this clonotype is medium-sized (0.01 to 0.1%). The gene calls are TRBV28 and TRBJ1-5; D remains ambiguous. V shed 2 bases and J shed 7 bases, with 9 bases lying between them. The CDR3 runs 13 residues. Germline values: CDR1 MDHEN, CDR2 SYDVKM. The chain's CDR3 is CASSLNVGQPQHF. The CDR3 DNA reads TGTGCCAGCAGTTTAAACGTAGGCCAGCCCCAGCATTTT.

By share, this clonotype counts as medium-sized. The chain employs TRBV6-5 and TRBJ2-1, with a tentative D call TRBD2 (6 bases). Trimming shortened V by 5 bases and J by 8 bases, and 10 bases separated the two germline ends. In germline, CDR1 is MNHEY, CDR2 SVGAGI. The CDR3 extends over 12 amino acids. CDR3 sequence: CASSEGLHEQFF. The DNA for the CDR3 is TGTGCCAGCAGTGAGGGACTCCATGAGCAGTTCTTC.

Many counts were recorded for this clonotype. The chain's CDR3 is CASSLSSGRAPDEQFF. CDR3 coding DNA: TGTGCCAGCAGCTTATCTAGCGGGAGGGCCCCCGATGAGCAGTTCTTC. The V call is TRBV7-3, the J call TRBJ2-1; 12 bases align to TRBD2. From germline, CDR1 is SGHTA and CDR2 FQGTGA. With V trimmed by 2 bases and J by 8 bases, 7 bases remained unmatched. This CDR3 has 16 residues.

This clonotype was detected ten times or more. CDR3 sequence: CASSLVGEGPLHF. The CDR3 DNA is TGTGCCAGCAGCTTGGTCGGGGAGGGGCCCCTCCACTTT. The V call is TRBV5-5, the J call TRBJ1-6, with TRBD1 as a possible D gene (5 bases). CDR3 length: 13 amino acids. Germline V gene lookup returns CDR1 SGHKS and CDR2 YYEKEE (reference sequence). With 0 bases removed from V and 13 bases from J, the gap between germline ends came to 11 bases.

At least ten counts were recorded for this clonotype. CDR3 DNA sequence: TGTGCCAGCAGCTTGCTGCTTAGCGGGAGTCACACCGGGGAGCTGTTTTTT. Amino acids: CASSLLLSGSHTGELFF. The chain combines TRBV7-2 with TRBJ2-2; 9 bases are a match to TRBD2. The CDR3 has 17 residues. Germline CDR1 is SGHTA and CDR2 is FQGNSA. J gave up 3 bases and V 3 bases, and 8 bases lay outside the gene matches.

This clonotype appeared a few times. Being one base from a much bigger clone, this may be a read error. CDR3 coding DNA: TGCAGTGCCTCCACGGGGGCCCTGGGGATGAACACTAAAGCTTTCTTT. It encodes CSASTGALGMNTKAFF. V and J are TRBV20-1 and TRBJ1-1; D might be TRBD1 (6 bases). The CDR3 loop spans 16 amino acids. Per the germline V gene, CDR1 is DFQATT and CDR2 is SNEGSKA (reference sequence).

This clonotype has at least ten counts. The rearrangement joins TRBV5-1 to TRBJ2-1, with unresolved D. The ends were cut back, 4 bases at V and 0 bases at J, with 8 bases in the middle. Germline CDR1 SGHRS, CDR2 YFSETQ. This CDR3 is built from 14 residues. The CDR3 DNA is TGCGCCAGCAGCCCAGTGTTCTCCTACAATGAGCAGTTCTTC. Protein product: CASSPVFSYNEQFF.

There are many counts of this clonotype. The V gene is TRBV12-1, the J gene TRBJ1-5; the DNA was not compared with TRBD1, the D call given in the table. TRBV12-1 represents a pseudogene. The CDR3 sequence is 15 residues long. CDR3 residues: CASRTDSYDNQPQHF. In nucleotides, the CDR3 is TGTGCCAGCAGGACTGACAGTTATGACAATCAGCCCCAGCATTTT.

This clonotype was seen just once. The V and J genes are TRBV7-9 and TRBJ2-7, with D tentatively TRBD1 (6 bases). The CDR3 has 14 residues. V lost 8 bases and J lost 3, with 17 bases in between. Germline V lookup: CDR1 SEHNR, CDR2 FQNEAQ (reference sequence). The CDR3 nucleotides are TGTGCCAGCCCAGAGGCAGGGGCCAACTACGAGCAGTACTTC. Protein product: CASPEAGANYEQYF. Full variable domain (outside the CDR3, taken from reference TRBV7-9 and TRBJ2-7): DTGVSQNPRHKITKRGQNVTFRCDPISEHNRLYWYRQTLGQGPEFLTYFQNEAQLEKSRLLSDRFSAERPKGSFSTLEIQRTEQGDSAMYLCASPEAGANYEQYFGPGTRLTVT.

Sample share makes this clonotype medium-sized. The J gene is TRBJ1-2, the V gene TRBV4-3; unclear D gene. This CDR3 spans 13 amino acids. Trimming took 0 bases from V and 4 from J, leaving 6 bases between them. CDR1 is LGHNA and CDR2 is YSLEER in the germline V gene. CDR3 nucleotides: TGCGCCAGCAGCCAAGATTTGGGCTATGGCTACACCTTC. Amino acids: CASSQDLGYGYTF.

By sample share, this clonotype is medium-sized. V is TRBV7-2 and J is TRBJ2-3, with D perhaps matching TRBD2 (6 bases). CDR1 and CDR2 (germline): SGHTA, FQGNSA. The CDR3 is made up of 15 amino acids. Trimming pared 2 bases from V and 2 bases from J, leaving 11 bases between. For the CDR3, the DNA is TGTGCCAGCAGCTTATCACTAGCCTCCACAGATACGCAGTATTTT. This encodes CASSLSLASTDTQYF.

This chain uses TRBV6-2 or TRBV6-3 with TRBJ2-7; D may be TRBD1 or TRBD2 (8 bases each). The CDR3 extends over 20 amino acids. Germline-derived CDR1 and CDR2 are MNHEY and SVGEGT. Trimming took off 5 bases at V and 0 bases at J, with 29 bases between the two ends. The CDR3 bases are TGTGCCAGCAGTCACCACAGGGGGTGGAATCTAGCGGGCTTCTCCTACGAGCAGTACTTC. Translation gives CASSHHRGWNLAGFSYEQYF.